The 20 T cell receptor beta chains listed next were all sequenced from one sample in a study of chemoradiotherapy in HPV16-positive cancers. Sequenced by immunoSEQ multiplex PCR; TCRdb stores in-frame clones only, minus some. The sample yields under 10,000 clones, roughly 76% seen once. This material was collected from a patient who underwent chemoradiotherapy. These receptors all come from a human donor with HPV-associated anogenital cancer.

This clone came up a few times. The CDR3 DNA reads as TGTGCCAGCAGTTACGGGTTCTCCACAGATACGCAGTATTTT. Translating gives CASSYGFSTDTQYF. V usage is TRBV6-5 and J usage is TRBJ2-3; D not certain. The CDR3 is 14 amino acids. Looked up from germline, CDR1 is MNHEY and CDR2 is SVGAGI. Between the trimmed V and J ends, which lost 2 bases and 2 bases, there was a span of 8 bases.

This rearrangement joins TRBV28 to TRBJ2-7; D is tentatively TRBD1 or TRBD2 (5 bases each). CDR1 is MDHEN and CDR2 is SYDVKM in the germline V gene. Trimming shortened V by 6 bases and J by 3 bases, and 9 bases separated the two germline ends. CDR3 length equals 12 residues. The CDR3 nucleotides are TGTGCCAGCAGGAGGGGTCTCTACGAGCAGTACTTC. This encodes CASRRGLYEQYF.

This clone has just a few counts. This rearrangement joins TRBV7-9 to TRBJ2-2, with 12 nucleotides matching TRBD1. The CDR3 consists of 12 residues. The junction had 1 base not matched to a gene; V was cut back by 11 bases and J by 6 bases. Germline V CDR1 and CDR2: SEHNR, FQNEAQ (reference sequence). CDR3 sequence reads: CAWDRGPGELFF. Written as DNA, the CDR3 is TGTGCCTGGGACAGGGGGCCCGGGGAGCTGTTTTTT. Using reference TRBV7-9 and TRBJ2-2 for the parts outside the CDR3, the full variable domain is DTGVSQNPRHKITKRGQNVTFRCDPISEHNRLYWYRQTLGQGPEFLTYFQNEAQLEKSRLLSDRFSAERPKGSFSTLEIQRTEQGDSAMYLCAWDRGPGELFFGEGSRLTVL.

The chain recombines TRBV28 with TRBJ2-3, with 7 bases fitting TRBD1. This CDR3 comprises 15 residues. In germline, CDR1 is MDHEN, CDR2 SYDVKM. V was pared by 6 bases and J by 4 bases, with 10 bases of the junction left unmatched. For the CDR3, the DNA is TGTGCCAGCAGCCCTCCGGACAGGAGCGCAGATACGCAGTATTTT. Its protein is CASSPPDRSADTQYF.

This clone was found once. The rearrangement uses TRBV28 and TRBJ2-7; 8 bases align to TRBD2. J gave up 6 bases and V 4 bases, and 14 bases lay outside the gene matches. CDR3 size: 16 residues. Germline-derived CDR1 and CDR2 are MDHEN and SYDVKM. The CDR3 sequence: CASSSPKAGGLGEQYF. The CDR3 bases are TGTGCCAGCAGTTCTCCAAAGGCGGGAGGTCTCGGCGAGCAGTACTTC.

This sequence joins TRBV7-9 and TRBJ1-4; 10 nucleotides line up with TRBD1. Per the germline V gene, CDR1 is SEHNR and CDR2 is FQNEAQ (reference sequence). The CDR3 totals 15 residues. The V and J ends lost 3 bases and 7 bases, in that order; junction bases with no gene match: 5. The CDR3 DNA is TGTGCCAGCAGCTTTAGGACAGGGGGACTTGAAAAACTGTTTTTT. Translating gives CASSFRTGGLEKLFF.

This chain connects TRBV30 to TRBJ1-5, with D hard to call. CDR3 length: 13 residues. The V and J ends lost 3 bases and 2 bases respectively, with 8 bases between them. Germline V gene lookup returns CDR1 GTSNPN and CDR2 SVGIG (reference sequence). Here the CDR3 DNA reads TGTGCCTGGAGCCCGGAGGGCAATCAGCCCCAGCATTTT. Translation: CAWSPEGNQPQHF.

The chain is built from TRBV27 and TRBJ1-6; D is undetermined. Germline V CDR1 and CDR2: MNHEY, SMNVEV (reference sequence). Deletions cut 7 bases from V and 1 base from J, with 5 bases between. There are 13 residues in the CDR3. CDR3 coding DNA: TGTGCCAGCACGGGGTCCTATAATTCACCCCTCCACTTT. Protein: CASTGSYNSPLHF.

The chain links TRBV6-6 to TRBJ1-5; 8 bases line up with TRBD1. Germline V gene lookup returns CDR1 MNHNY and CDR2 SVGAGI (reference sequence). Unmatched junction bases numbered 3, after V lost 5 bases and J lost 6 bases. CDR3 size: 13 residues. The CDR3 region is CASSRQGSQPQHF. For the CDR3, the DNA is TGTGCCAGCAGTCGACAGGGGTCTCAGCCCCAGCATTTT.

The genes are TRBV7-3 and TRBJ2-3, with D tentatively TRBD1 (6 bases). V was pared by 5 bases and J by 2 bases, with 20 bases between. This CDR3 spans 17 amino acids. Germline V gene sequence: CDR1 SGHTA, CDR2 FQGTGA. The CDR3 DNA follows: TGTGCCAGCAGCCGCCCCGGGCAGGGGTGGATCACAGATACGCAGTATTTT. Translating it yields CASSRPGQGWITDTQYF.

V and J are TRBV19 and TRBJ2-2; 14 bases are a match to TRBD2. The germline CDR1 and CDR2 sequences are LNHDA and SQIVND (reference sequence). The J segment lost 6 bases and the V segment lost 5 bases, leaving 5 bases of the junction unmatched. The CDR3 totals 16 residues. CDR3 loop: CASSPRGLAGAGELFF. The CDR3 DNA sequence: TGTGCCAGTAGTCCCAGGGGACTAGCGGGAGCCGGGGAGCTGTTTTTT. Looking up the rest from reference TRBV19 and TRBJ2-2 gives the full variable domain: DGGITQSPKYLFRKEGQNVTLSCEQNLNHDAMYWYRQDPGQGLRLIYYSQIVNDFQKGDIAEGYSVSREKKESFPLTVTSAQKNPTAFYLCASSPRGLAGAGELFFGEGSRLTVL.

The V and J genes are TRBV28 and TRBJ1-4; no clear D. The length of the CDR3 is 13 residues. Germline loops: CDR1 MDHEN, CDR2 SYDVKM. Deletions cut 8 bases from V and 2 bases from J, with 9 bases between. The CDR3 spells CASQRSTNEKLFF. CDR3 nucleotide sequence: TGTGCCAGCCAGAGGAGCACTAATGAAAAACTGTTTTTT.

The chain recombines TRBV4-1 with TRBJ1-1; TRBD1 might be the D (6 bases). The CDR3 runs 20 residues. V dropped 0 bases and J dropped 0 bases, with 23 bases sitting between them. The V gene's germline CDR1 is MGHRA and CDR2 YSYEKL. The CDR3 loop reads CASSQDGGRGGPFMNTEAFF. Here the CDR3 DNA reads TGCGCCAGCAGCCAAGATGGTGGCAGGGGAGGACCTTTTATGAACACTGAAGCTTTCTTT.

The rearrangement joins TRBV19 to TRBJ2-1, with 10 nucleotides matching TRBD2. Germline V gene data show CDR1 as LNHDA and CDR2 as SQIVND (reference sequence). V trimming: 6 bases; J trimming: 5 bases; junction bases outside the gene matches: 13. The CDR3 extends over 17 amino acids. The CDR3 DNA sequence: TGTGCCAGTAGCCCCAAGACAGGACTAGCGGTCAACAATGAGCAGTTCTTC. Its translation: CASSPKTGLAVNNEQFF.

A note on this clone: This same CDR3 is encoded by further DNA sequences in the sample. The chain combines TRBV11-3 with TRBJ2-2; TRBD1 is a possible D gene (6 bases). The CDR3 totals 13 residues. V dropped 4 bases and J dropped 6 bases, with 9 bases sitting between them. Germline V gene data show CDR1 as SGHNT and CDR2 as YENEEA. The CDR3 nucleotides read TGTGCCAGCAGCTACAGGGATCCCGGGGAGCTGTTTTTT. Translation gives CASSYRDPGELFF.

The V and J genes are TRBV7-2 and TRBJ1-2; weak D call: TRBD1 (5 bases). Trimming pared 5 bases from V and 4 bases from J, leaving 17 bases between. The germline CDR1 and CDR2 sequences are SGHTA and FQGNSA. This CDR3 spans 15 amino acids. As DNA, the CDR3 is TGTGCCAGCAGCCAAGGGACCTCGTACGGCTATGGCTACACCTTC. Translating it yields CASSQGTSYGYGYTF.

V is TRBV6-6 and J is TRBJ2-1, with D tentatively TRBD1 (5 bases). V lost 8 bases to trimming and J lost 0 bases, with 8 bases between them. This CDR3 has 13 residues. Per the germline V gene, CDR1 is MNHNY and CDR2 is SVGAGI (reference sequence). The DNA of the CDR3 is TGTGCCAGCCGACAGAGCTCCTACAATGAGCAGTTCTTC. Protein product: CASRQSSYNEQFF.

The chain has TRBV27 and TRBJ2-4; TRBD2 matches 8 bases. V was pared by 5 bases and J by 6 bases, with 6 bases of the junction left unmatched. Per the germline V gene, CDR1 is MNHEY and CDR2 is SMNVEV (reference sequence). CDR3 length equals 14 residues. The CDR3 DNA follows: TGTGCCAGCAGTCCCAGGACTAGCTTAAACATTCAGTACTTC. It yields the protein CASSPRTSLNIQYF.

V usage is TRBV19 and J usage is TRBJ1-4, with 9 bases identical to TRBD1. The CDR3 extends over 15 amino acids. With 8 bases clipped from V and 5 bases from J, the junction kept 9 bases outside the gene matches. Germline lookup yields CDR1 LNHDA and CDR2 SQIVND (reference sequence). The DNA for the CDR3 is TGTGCCAGTGACGGGGCCGACAGGGGGAATGAAAAACTGTTTTTT. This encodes CASDGADRGNEKLFF.

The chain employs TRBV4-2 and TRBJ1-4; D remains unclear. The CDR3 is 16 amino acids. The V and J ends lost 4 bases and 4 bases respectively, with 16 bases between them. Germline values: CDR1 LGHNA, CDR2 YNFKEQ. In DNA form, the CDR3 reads TGTGCCAGCAGCCTGCCCCGGTCCCCAAGTAATGAAAAACTGTTTTTT. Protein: CASSLPRSPSNEKLFF.